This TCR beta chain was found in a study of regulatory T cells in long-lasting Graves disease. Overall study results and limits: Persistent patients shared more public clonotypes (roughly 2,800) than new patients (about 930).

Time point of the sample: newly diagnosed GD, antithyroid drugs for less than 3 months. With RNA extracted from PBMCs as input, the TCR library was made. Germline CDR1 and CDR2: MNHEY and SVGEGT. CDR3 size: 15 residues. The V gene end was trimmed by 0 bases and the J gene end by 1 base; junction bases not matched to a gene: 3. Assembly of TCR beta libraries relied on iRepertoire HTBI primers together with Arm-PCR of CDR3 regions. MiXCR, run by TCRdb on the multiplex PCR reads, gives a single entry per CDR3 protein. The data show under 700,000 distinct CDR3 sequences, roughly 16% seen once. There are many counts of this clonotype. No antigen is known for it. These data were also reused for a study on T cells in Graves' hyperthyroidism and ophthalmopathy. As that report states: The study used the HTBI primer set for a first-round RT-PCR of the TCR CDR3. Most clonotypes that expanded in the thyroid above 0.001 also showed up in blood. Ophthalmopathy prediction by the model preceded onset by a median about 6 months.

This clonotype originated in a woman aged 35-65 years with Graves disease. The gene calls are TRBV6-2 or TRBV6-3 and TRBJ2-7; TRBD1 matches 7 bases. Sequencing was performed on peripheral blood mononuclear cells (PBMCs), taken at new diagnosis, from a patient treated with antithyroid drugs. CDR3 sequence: CASSYSRGQSYEQYF. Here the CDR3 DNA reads TGTGCCAGCAGTTACTCGAGGGGACAGTCCTACGAGCAGTACTTC.